Listed below are T cell receptor beta chains from one sample, sequenced in a study of human T cells and chemical hapten exposure. TCRdb itself ran the RACE reads through MiXCR, one entry per CDR3 protein. Here the sample spans 330,000 or so distinct CDR3 sequences, over 6% being singletons. The input for sequencing was whole blood, taken in connection with sensitization to the hapten diphenylcyclopropenone (DPC). These receptors originate from a woman under 30 with alopecia areata. Some clones in this sample may be carry-over from other donors' samples. Each CDR3 is given with its conserved first and last residue. Fields, in order: D gene, V gene, clone size, J gene, CDR3 protein, CDR3 DNA. D genes are given only for firm matches. Some rows have no size entry. The others give once, few or many, or a class for an expanded clone.

>-|TRBV29-1|many|TRBJ1-4
CSVAKGSTGANEKLFF
TGCAGCGTCGCCAAGGGGTCCACGGGTGCTAATGAAAAACTGTTTTTT
>TRBD2|TRBV18|-|TRBJ2-1
CASSPQDIASGGWNEQFF
TGTGCCAGCTCACCACAGGATATCGCTAGCGGGGGATGGAATGAGCAGTTCTTC
>TRBD1|TRBV4-2|many|TRBJ1-2
CASSQERTGGRGYTF
TGTGCCAGCAGCCAAGAAAGAACAGGGGGCAGAGGCTACACCTTC
>-|TRBV20-1|few|TRBJ2-3
CSGTGSPDTQYF
TGCAGTGGTACGGGAAGCCCAGATACGCAGTATTTT
>-|TRBV28|few|TRBJ1-6
CASTPQRYNSPLHF
TGTGCCAGCACCCCCCAACGCTATAATTCACCCCTCCACTTT
>-|TRBV28|few|TRBJ2-7
CASSGSVLNEQYF
TGTGCCAGCAGTGGTAGTGTTCTGAACGAGCAGTACTTC
>-|TRBV18|-|TRBJ2-4
CASSPGDRGGNIQYF
TGTGCCAGCTCACCGGGAGACAGGGGAGGGAACATTCAGTACTTC
>-|TRBV7-9|many|TRBJ1-4
CASSSPGSNEKLFF
TGTGCCAGCAGCTCGCCGGGTTCGAATGAAAAACTGTTTTTT
>TRBD2|TRBV20-1|-|TRBJ2-5
CSAYSSGGASQYF
TGCAGTGCTTATAGTAGCGGGGGGGCCTCCCAGTACTTC
>-|TRBV5-5|-|TRBJ2-5
CASLTGNEETQYF
TGTGCCAGTCTGACAGGAAACGAAGAGACCCAGTACTTC
>-|TRBV7-9|-|TRBJ1-5
CASRPDRQLNQPQHF
TGTGCCAGCAGGCCTGATCGGCAACTTAATCAGCCCCAGCATTTT
>-|TRBV6-1|many|TRBJ1-4
CASSEALGAGNEKLFF
TGTGCCAGCAGTGAAGCACTAGGGGCCGGGAATGAAAAACTGTTTTTT
>TRBD1|TRBV7-9|few|TRBJ2-2
CASSSDLHRGRLSVTGELFF
TGTGCCAGCAGCTCAGACCTTCACAGGGGGCGGTTAAGTGTCACCGGGGAGCTGTTTTTT
>TRBD1|TRBV7-3|many|TRBJ1-6
CASSPLGQHNSPLHF
TGTGCCAGCAGCCCGCTGGGACAGCATAATTCACCCCTCCACTTT
>TRBD1|TRBV3-1|many|TRBJ1-1
CASSQTGYGTEAFF
TGTGCCAGCAGCCAGACAGGGTATGGAACTGAAGCTTTCTTT
>-|TRBV5-6|-|TRBJ2-1
CASSLVRGDNEQFF
TGTGCCAGCAGCTTGGTGAGGGGAGACAATGAGCAGTTCTTC
>-|TRBV7-8|-|TRBJ2-3
CASSPTGAPLSDTQYF
TGTGCCAGCAGCCCAACAGGAGCCCCTCTATCAGATACGCAGTATTTT
>-|TRBV7-2|many|TRBJ2-3
CASSLAGRAGTDTQYF
TGTGCCAGCAGCTTGGCGGGAAGGGCTGGCACAGATACGCAGTATTTT
>-|TRBV20-1|-|TRBJ2-6
CSARAAPGVLTF
TGCAGTGCTAGAGCGGCGCCGGGCGTCCTGACTTTC
>TRBD1|TRBV5-4|few|TRBJ2-6
CASQGADGANVLTF
TGTGCCAGCCAGGGGGCGGATGGGGCCAACGTCCTGACTTTC
>TRBD2|TRBV5-1|few|TRBJ2-2
CASGGLANTGELFF
TGCGCCAGCGGGGGACTAGCGAACACCGGGGAGCTGTTTTTT
>-|TRBV4-2|-|TRBJ2-3
CASSQVWGGTDTQYF
TGTGCCAGCAGCCAAGTGTGGGGGGGCACAGATACGCAGTATTTT
>-|TRBV5-1|-|TRBJ2-1
CASSLSPHNEQFF
TGCGCCAGCAGCTTGTCGCCCCACAATGAGCAGTTCTTC
>-|TRBV5-1|-|TRBJ2-5
CASSLGPGAVKETQYF
TGCGCCAGCAGCTTAGGTCCCGGGGCGGTGAAAGAGACCCAGTACTTC
>TRBD2|TRBV6-5|many|TRBJ2-3
CASSYSAGGFTDTQYF
TGTGCCAGCAGTTACTCAGCGGGGGGATTCACAGATACGCAGTATTTT
>-|TRBV7-3|few|TRBJ2-5
CASSAGGLETQYF
TGTGCCAGCAGCGCTGGTGGGTTGGAGACCCAGTACTTC
>-|TRBV29-1|many|TRBJ2-3
CSVESGAGTDTQYF
TGCAGCGTTGAATCGGGGGCTGGCACAGATACGCAGTATTTT
>-|TRBV10-3|many|TRBJ1-6
CAIRTGYDNSPLHF
TGTGCCATCAGGACGGGCTACGATAATTCACCCCTCCACTTT
>-|TRBV6-2/TRBV6-3|many|TRBJ1-3
CASAGPGNTIYF
TGTGCCAGCGCGGGCCCTGGAAACACCATATATTTT
>-|TRBV7-3|few|TRBJ1-5
CASEPQHF
TGTGCCAGCGAGCCCCAGCATTTT